The T cell receptor (beta chain) described here comes from a study of blood T cell repertoires in COVID-19. Profiled with immunoSEQ multiplex PCR; TCRdb holds only in-frame clones, not every one. This table has some 350,000 clones, more than 70% appearing once. The ends were cut back, 5 bases at V and 4 bases at J, with 13 bases in the middle. The CDR3 totals 14 residues. The germline gives CDR1 SGHTA, CDR2 FQGNSA. The rearrangement uses TRBV7-2 and TRBJ2-3, with D possibly being TRBD2 (6 bases). The clonotype comes from a woman in her thirties who had recovered from COVID-19. Sample: PBMCs or T cells enriched from blood (not recorded which). CDR3 coding DNA: TGTGCCAGCAGCCCCCGGAGGGTCGCAGATACGCAGTATTTT. Its protein product is CASSPRRVADTQYF.